Presented here are 9 T cell receptor beta chains from one specimen sequenced in a study of T cell responses to AZD1222 COVID-19 vaccine. Sequencing was performed with immunoSEQ multiplex PCR; in TCRdb, only in-frame clones are kept and a portion is missing. The table lists about 140,000 clones, 90% to 95% of them singletons. Sequenced here: peripheral blood, sampled on day 0 of MenACWY control vaccination. The source is an adult in good health.

This sequence joins TRBV9 and TRBJ2-1; D is unclear. The germline V and J ends were trimmed by 2 bases and 4 bases, with 7 bases remaining between them. Germline lookup yields CDR1 SGDLS and CDR2 YYNGEE. The CDR3 runs to 13 residues. The CDR3 protein is CASSVRHYNEQFF. As DNA, the CDR3 is TGTGCCAGCAGCGTTCGGCATTACAATGAGCAGTTCTTC.

As concerns this clone: Other DNA sequences of this sample code for an identical CDR3. J is TRBJ1-5 and V is TRBV6-1; 8 positions match TRBD1. Germline V gene sequence: CDR1 MNHNS, CDR2 SASEGT. Trimming took 3 bases from V and 6 from J; bases not matched to a gene: 4. The CDR3 is 14 amino acids. In nucleotides, the CDR3 is TGTGCCAGCAGTGAGGCAGGGGGCAGTCAGCCCCAGCATTTT. Translated: CASSEAGGSQPQHF.

This clone occurred a few times. The chain couples TRBV5-1 to TRBJ2-7, with 11 bases aligning to TRBD1. The CDR3 length is 14 residues. Germline CDR1 reads SGHRS; CDR2 reads YFSETQ. V shed 4 bases and J 3 bases; nucleotides not matched to a gene: 3. DNA for the CDR3: TGCGCCAGCAGCGCCGGGACAGGGGGCTACGAGCAGTACTTC. This gives the protein CASSAGTGGYEQYF.

This chain connects TRBV30 to TRBJ2-5; no clear D. CDR1 and CDR2 (germline): GTSNPN, SVGIG (reference sequence). V was cut by 3 bases and J by 2 bases, with 10 bases left in between. The CDR3 is 13 residues long. In nucleotides, the CDR3 is TGTGCCTGGAGCCGACCGCCGCAAGAGACCCAGTACTTC. Translating gives CAWSRPPQETQYF.

The CDR3 is CASSPNGLYEQYF. The CDR3 DNA is TGTGCCAGCAGCCCCAATGGCCTCTACGAGCAGTACTTC. The gene calls are TRBV3-1 (or the pseudogene TRBV3-2) and TRBJ2-7, with unresolved D. Trimming took 4 bases from V and 3 from J, leaving 10 bases between them. CDR1 is LGHDT and CDR2 is YNNKEL in the germline V gene (reference sequence). The CDR3 sequence is 13 residues long.

The V and J genes are TRBV11-2 and TRBJ2-3; D is unresolved. The V end lost 2 bases, the J end lost 6 bases, and 6 bases lay between the germline ends. This CDR3 region has 12 residues. CDR1 is SGHAT, CDR2 FQNNGV, per germline. The CDR3 DNA reads as TGTGCCAGCAGCTTATGGATGGATACGCAGTATTTT. Its translation is CASSLWMDTQYF.

The table lists this clone with a count of one. This chain joins TRBV3-1 (or the pseudogene TRBV3-2) and TRBJ2-5; the match to TRBD2 covers 10 bases. J gave up 0 bases and V 5 bases, and 6 bases lay outside the gene matches. The CDR3 loop spans 16 amino acids. Germline V gene lookup returns CDR1 LGHDT and CDR2 YNNKEL (reference sequence). CDR3: CASSSTSGNHQETQYF. As DNA, the CDR3 is TGTGCCAGCAGCTCCACTAGCGGGAACCACCAAGAGACCCAGTACTTC.

The rearrangement joins TRBV18 to TRBJ2-7; 7 bases are a match to TRBD1. CDR1 is KGHSH and CDR2 is LQKENI in the germline V gene. This CDR3 has 16 amino acids. V was clipped by 4 bases and J by 2 bases; unmatched bases: 11. The CDR3 protein is CASSRAPDRIPYEQYF. As DNA, the CDR3 is TGTGCCAGCTCACGTGCTCCGGACAGGATCCCCTACGAGCAGTACTTC.

This sequence joins TRBV6-2 or TRBV6-3 and TRBJ2-7; 12 nucleotides match TRBD2. Looked up from germline, CDR1 is MNHEY and CDR2 is SVGEGT. J was trimmed by 7 bases and V by 0 bases; bases with no gene match: 7. The CDR3 runs 16 residues. The CDR3 is CASSYSILAGGGEQYF. The CDR3 DNA is TGTGCCAGCAGTTACTCGATACTAGCGGGAGGAGGGGAGCAGTACTTC.